The sequence of this TCR beta chain was determined in a study of beta chain features in type 1 diabetes. In the study overall: The patients were much like the healthy donors in age, gender and cell yields. Study-wide points: For patients, the naive, central memory and Treg TCRB repertoires appeared more alike than for healthy donors.

As to this clone: Its antigen is unknown.

Using CD45RO/CCR7/CD25/CD127/CD95/CD27, CD4+ naive, central memory, regulatory and stem cell-like memory cells were sorted. As every portion of the isolated RNA was reverse transcribed, the sequencing read expressed TCRB transcripts. TCRdb's table, derived via immunoSEQ multiplex PCR, lists solely in-frame clones and lacks some. The data contain 300,000 to 350,000 clones, 11% to 15% of them singletons. The CDR3 is 12 amino acids. The V and J ends lost 5 bases and 6 bases respectively, with 10 bases between them. Per germline, CDR1 SGHTA and CDR2 FQGNSA. The sequence was collected from a man aged 30 to 45 in good health. The specimen sequenced was central memory CD4+ T cells from blood. The chain joins TRBV7-2 to TRBJ1-2; possible D gene TRBD1, 6 bases. CDR3 sequence reads: CASSPSGDGYTF. The CDR3 nucleotides read TGTGCCAGCAGCCCCTCAGGGGATGGCTACACCTTC.